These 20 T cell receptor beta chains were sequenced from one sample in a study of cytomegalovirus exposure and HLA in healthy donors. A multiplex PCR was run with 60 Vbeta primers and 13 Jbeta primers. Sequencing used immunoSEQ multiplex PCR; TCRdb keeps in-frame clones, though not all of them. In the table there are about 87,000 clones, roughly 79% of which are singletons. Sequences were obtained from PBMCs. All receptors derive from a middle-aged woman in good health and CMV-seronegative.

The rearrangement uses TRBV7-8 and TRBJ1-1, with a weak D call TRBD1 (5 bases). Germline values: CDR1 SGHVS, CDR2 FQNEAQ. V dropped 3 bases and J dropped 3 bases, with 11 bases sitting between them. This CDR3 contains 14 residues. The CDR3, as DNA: TGTGCCAGCAGCTTCCCAGGGTCATACACTGAAGCTTTCTTT. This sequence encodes CASSFPGSYTEAFF.

The CDR3 DNA follows: TGTGCCTGGAGTGTCCCACGACAGATGGTCCAAGAGACCCAGTACTTC. This gives the protein CAWSVPRQMVQETQYF. The chain couples TRBV30 to TRBJ2-5; weak D call: TRBD1 (5 bases). The V end was cut by 0 bases, the J end by 1 base, with 15 bases between. The CDR3 is 16 residues long. Germline lookup yields CDR1 GTSNPN and CDR2 SVGIG (reference sequence).

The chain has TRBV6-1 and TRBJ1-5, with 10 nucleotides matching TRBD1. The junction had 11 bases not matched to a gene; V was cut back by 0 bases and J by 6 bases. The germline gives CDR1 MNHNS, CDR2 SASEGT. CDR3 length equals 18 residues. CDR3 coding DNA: TGTGCCAGCAGTGAAGCGCTTCTGGGACAGGGGATTTCTCAGCCCCAGCATTTT. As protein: CASSEALLGQGISQPQHF.

The CDR3 spells CASSLSGTPLLYEQYF. CDR3 coding DNA: TGTGCCAGCAGCTTATCAGGGACACCGCTGTTGTACGAGCAGTACTTC. The chain uses TRBV7-6 and TRBJ2-7; D is perhaps TRBD1 (6 bases). The CDR3 extends over 16 amino acids. V lost 2 bases to trimming and J lost 4 bases, with 18 bases between them. CDR1 is SGHVS, CDR2 FNYEAQ, per germline.

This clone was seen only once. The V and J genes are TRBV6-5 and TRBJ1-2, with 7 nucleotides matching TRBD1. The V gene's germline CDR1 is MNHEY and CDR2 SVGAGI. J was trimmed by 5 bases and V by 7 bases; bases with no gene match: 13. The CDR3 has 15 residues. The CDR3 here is CASNPRQGPYYGYTF. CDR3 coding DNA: TGTGCCAGCAATCCACGACAGGGACCATATTATGGCTACACCTTC.

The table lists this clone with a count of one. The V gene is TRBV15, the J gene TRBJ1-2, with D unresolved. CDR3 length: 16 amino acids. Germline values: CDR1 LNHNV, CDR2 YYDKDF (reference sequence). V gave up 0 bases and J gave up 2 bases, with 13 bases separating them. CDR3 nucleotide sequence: TGTGCCACCAGCAGAGATCAGCCGGGTAGAAACTATGGCTACACCTTC. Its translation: CATSRDQPGRNYGYTF.

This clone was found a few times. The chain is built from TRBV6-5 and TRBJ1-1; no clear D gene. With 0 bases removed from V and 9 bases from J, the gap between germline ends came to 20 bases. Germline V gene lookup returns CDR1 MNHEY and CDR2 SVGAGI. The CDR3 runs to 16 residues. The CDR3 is CASSYSPGWPGDKAFF. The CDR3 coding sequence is TGTGCCAGCAGTTACTCTCCCGGATGGCCGGGAGACAAAGCTTTCTTT.

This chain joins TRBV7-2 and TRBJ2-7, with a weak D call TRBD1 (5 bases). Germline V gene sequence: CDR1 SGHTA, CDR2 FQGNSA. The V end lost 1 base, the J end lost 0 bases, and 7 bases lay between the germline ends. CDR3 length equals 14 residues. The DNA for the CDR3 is TGTGCCAGCAGCTTAGATACAGGCTCCTACGAGCAGTACTTC. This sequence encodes CASSLDTGSYEQYF. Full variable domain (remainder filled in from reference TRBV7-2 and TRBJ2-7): GAGVSQSPSNKVTEKGKDVELRCDPISGHTALYWYRQSLGQGLEFLIYFQGNSAPDKSGLPSDRFSAERTGGSVSTLTIQRTQQEDSAVYLCASSLDTGSYEQYFGPGTRLTVT.

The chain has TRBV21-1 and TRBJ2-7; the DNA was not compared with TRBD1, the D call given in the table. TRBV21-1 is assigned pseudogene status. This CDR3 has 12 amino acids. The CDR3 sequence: CASSKGTYEQYF. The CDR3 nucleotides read TGTGCCAGCAGCAAAGGGACATACGAGCAGTACTTC.

CDR3 amino acids: CASSGDSRKSTDEQYF. The CDR3 DNA is TGTGCCAGCAGTGGGGACAGCCGGAAGAGTACGGACGAGCAGTACTTC. V is TRBV6-1 and J is TRBJ2-7, with 7 bases aligning to TRBD1. The V gene's germline CDR1 is MNHNS and CDR2 SASEGT. With 4 bases clipped from V and 5 bases from J, the junction kept 14 bases outside the gene matches. This CDR3 has 16 amino acids.

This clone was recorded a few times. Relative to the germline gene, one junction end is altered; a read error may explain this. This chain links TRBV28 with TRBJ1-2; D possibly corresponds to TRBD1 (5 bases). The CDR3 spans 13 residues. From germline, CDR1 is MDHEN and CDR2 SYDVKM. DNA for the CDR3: TGTGCCAGCAGTTTGGGTGGCCAGGGCGGCTACCCCTTC. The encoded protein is CASSLGGQGGYPF.

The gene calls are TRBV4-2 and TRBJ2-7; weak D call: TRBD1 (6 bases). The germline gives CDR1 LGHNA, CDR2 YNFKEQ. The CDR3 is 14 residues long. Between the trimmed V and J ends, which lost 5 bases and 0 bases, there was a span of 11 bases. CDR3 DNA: TGTGCCAGCAGCTCAGACAGGAGCTCCTACGAGCAGTACTTC. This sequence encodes CASSSDRSSYEQYF.

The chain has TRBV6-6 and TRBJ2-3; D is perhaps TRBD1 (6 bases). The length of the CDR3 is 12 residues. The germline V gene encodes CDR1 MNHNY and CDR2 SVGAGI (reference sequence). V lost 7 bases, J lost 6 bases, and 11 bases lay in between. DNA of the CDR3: TGTGCCAGCACCCACCAGGGGGATACGCAGTATTTT. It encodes CASTHQGDTQYF.

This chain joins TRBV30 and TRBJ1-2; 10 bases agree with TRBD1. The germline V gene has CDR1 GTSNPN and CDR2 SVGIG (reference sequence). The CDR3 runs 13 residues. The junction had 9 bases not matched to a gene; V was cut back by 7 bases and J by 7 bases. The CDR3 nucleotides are TGTGCCTCCGGGACAGGGGAGTTCGGTGGCTACACCTTC. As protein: CASGTGEFGGYTF.

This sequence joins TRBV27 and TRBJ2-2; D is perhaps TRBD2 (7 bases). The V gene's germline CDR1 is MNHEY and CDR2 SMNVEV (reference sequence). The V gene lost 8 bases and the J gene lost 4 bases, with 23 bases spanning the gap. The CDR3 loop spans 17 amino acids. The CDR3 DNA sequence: TGTGCCAGCCTTAATTTAGGACGGGGAGGGGGCACCGGGGAGCTGTTTTTT. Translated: CASLNLGRGGGTGELFF.

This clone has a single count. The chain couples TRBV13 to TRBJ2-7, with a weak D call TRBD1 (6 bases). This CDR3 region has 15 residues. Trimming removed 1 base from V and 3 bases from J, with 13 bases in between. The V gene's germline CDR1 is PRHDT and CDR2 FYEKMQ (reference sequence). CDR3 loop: CASSLAGRGYYEQYF. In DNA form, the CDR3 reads TGTGCCAGCAGCTTAGCAGGCAGGGGATACTACGAGCAGTACTTC.

The CDR3 is CASSQELGLASYEQYF. The CDR3 bases are TGCGCCAGCAGCCAAGAGTTAGGACTAGCGAGCTACGAGCAGTACTTC. This chain links TRBV4-1 with TRBJ2-7; 9 nucleotides align to TRBD2. The CDR3 totals 16 residues. CDR1 is MGHRA, CDR2 YSYEKL, per germline. The junction had 6 bases not matched to a gene; V was cut back by 0 bases and J by 3 bases.

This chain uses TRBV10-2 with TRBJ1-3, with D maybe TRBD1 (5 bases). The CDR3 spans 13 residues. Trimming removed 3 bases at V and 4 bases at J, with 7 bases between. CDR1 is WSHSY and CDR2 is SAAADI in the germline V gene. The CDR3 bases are TGCGCCAGCAGTGATGGGGGGGGAAACACCATATATTTT. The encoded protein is CASSDGGGNTIYF.

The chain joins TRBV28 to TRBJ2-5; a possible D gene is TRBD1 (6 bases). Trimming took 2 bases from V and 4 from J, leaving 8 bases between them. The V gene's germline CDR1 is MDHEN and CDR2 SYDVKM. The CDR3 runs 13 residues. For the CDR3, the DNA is TGTGCCAGCAGTTTAAGAGGGGGAGAGACCCAGTACTTC. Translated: CASSLRGGETQYF.

DNA of the CDR3: TGTGCCAGTAGACCCTGGGACAATAATCAGCCCCAGCATTTT. It is translated as CASRPWDNNQPQHF. The V gene is TRBV19, the J gene TRBJ1-5, with TRBD1 as a possible D gene (6 bases). The germline V gene encodes CDR1 LNHDA and CDR2 SQIVND (reference sequence). This CDR3 has 14 amino acids. V was clipped by 6 bases and J by 4 bases, with 13 bases between them.